The clone carrying this T cell receptor (beta chain) has only a few counts. Its antigen is currently unknown. The data derive from a study of cytomegalovirus exposure and HLA in healthy donors. Germline CDR1 SGHRS, CDR2 YFSETQ. The CDR3 sequence is 17 residues long. V dropped 4 bases and J dropped 5; count of bases not matched to a gene: 11. The PCR employed 60 Vbeta primers together with 13 Jbeta primers. The assay was immunoSEQ multiplex PCR, and TCRdb's table has in-frame clones only and misses some. This table has some 180,000 clones, around 77% appearing once. General study points: As a later analysis revealed, most CMV-associated TCR beta chains appeared HLA-restricted. Accounts indicate the classifier identified cytomegalovirus status with strong specificity and sensitivity.

The sequence came from a man younger than 45 in good health and CMV-seronegative. The material sequenced was PBMCs. This chain uses TRBV5-1 with TRBJ1-4; 10 bases agree with TRBD1. The DNA for the CDR3 is TGCGCCAGCAGCGACCGGGACAGGGGTTACACAAATGAAAAACTGTTTTTT. It specifies CASSDRDRGYTNEKLFF.